This TCR beta chain is drawn from a study of blood T cell repertoires in COVID-19. At the level of the study: Donors in the United States, Italy and Spain gave samples during acute or convalescent COVID-19. T cells, B-cell-depleted T cells, or PBMCs supplied cDNA or gDNA.

Per germline, CDR1 SGHDT and CDR2 YYEEEE. Trimming removed 4 bases at V and 6 bases at J, with 17 bases between. CDR3 length: 14 residues. As handled by the study authors: From reference gene primer amplification, estimates of nucleated cell counts were derived. Libraries were prepared by immunoSEQ multiplex PCR; TCRdb keeps only in-frame clonotypes and omits some of them. The DNA gave D and trimming, while V, J and clone size come from that table. The sample shows under 250,000 clones, about four fifths of them seen only once. The sequencing sample was made of peripheral blood. The TCR sequence derives from an elderly woman with acute or convalescent COVID-19. The rearrangement uses TRBV5-6 and TRBJ2-7; TRBD1 is a possible D gene (5 bases). CDR3 sequence: CASSPLAGSGEQYF. The CDR3 DNA reads TGTGCCAGCAGCCCCCTGGCAGGGTCCGGCGAGCAGTACTTC.